Here is one T cell receptor beta chain with its context. The antigen is unknown. Germline trimming cut 5 bases from V and 2 bases from J; bases unmatched to any gene: 4. The CDR3 has 16 residues. Germline V gene lookup returns CDR1 SGHAT and CDR2 FQNNGV. The sample is drawn from a study of vaccination and CD4 T cells after COVID-19. In the study overall: Stimuli were overlapping spike peptide pools of SARS-CoV-2 and three common cold coronaviruses (HCoV-NL63, HCoV-OC43, HCoV-229E).

With the Oncomine TCR Beta short-read assay, DNA from cultured CD4+ T cells was sequenced. TCRdb re-called the PCR reads with MiXCR, one entry per CDR3 protein. The sample shows 9,000 to 10,000 distinct CDR3 sequences, over 30% of them seen only once. Treatment indicated: roughly 10-day PBMC culture with coronavirus spike peptide pools or control peptides (ViraFEST assay). This sequence originates from a human donor who had recovered from COVID-19. Sequenced material: CD4+ T cells from blood, cultured in vitro. This chain connects TRBV11-2 to TRBJ2-2, with 11 bases lining up with TRBD2. The CDR3 reads CASSVSGGANTGELFF. CDR3 nucleotide sequence: TGTGCCAGCAGCGTTAGCGGGGGGGCTAACACCGGGGAGCTGTTTTTT.